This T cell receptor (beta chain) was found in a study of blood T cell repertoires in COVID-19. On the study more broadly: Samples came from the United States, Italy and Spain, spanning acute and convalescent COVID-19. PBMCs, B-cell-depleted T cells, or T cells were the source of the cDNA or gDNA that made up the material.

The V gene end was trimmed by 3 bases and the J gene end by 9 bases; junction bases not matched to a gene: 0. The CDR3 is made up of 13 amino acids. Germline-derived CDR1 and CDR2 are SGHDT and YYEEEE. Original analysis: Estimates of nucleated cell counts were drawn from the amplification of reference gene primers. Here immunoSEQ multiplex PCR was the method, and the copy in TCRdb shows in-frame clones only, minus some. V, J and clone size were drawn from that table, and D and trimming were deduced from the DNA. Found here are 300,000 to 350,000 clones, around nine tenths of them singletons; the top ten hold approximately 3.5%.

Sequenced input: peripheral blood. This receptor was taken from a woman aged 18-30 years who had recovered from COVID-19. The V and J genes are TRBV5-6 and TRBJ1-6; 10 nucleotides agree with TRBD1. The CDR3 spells CASSWDRGSPLHF. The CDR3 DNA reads TGTGCCAGCAGCTGGGACAGGGGTTCACCCCTCCACTTT.